This T cell receptor (beta chain) was retrieved from a study of PD-1 blockade in mismatch repair-deficient tumors. Study in general: Patients had eleven to twelve mismatch repair-deficient cancer types, all previously treated and progressing.

Assay: immunoSEQ multiplex PCR; the TCRdb copy retains only in-frame clones and omits some. The table includes 70,000 to 95,000 clones, about four fifths detected once. The CDR3 contains 13 residues. V was pared by 1 base and J by 7 bases, with 4 bases of the junction left unmatched. The germline V gene encodes CDR1 SQVTM and CDR2 ANQGSEA. PCR or immunohistochemistry showed mismatch repair deficiency in every enrolled patient. The sample here was peripheral blood, taken 44 weeks after starting pembrolizumab. This chain uses TRBV29-1 with TRBJ2-1, with 7 bases aligning to TRBD2. This clonotype originated in an adult with mismatch repair-deficient cancer. The CDR3 bases are TGCAGCGTTGAAGCGTGGACTAGAAATGAGCAGTTCTTC. Translated: CSVEAWTRNEQFF.